These 14 T cell receptor beta chains share one sample of origin, sequenced in a study of Ad26.COV2.S vaccination and SARS-CoV-2 variants. TCRdb's table, derived via immunoSEQ multiplex PCR, lists solely in-frame clones and lacks some. The sample has more than 300,000 clones; roughly 91% are singletons. As to treatment: some 20 received Ad26.COV2.S at low or high dose, single or two shots; several received placebo; per-sample allocation not given. Following the first vaccine or placebo injection, samples were taken on day 63. Sequencing was performed on peripheral blood, taken in a trial of Ad26.COV2.S vaccine versus placebo. The receptors here all came from a person aged 18 to 65 who received the Ad26.COV2.S COVID-19 vaccine or a placebo.

This CDR3 reads CASSGGTAATNEKLFF. As DNA, the CDR3 is TGCGCCAGCAGCGGGGGGACAGCAGCAACTAATGAAAAACTGTTTTTT. V is TRBV5-1 and J is TRBJ1-4; TRBD1 matches 7 bases. CDR1 and CDR2 from the germline V gene are SGHRS and YFSETQ. The CDR3 runs to 16 residues. J lost 0 bases, V lost 4 bases, and 6 bases had no gene match.

This chain links TRBV18 with TRBJ2-1; D possibly uses TRBD1 or TRBD2 (6 bases each). Deletions cut 2 bases from V and 2 bases from J, with 10 bases between. The CDR3 consists of 15 residues. Germline V lookup: CDR1 KGHSH, CDR2 LQKENI. CDR3 sequence reads: CASSPEGGAYNEQFF. DNA of the CDR3: TGTGCCAGCTCACCAGAGGGGGGCGCCTACAATGAGCAGTTCTTC.

The chain is built from TRBV6-5 and TRBJ1-5; no clear D. Per germline, CDR1 MNHEY and CDR2 SVGAGI. The CDR3 has 13 residues. V was cut by 8 bases and J by 9 bases, with 17 bases left in between. CDR3 DNA sequence: TGTGCCAGCTCCGGAGTGAATGGGCGGCCCCAGCATTTT. It translates to CASSGVNGRPQHF.

This sequence joins TRBV4-2 and TRBJ2-1; 9 positions agree with TRBD2. After removal of 0 bases from V and 4 bases from J, the junction contained 13 bases not matched to a gene. Germline loops: CDR1 LGHNA, CDR2 YNFKEQ. The CDR3 length is 19 residues. The CDR3: CASSQDLPSGVKRYNEQFF. DNA of the CDR3: TGTGCCAGCAGCCAAGATCTTCCTAGCGGGGTCAAAAGGTACAATGAGCAGTTCTTC.

J is TRBJ2-3 and V is TRBV7-9; 7 positions agree with TRBD1. This CDR3 comprises 15 residues. Germline V gives CDR1 SEHNR, CDR2 FQNEAQ (reference sequence). J lost 4 bases, V lost 5 bases, and 9 bases had no gene match. CDR3 coding DNA: TGTGCCAGCAGCAAATACAGGGGCGAGGCAGATACGCAGTATTTT. The encoded protein is CASSKYRGEADTQYF.

Concerning this clone: The same CDR3 arises from other DNA sequences in this sample as well. The chain employs TRBV25-1 and TRBJ1-2; D perhaps matches TRBD1 (5 bases). V was clipped by 2 bases and J by 7 bases, with 8 bases between them. The germline V gene encodes CDR1 MGHDK and CDR2 SYGVNS. CDR3 length equals 12 residues. Here the CDR3 reads CASSEGGSGYTF. The CDR3, as DNA: TGTGCCAGCAGTGAAGGGGGGAGTGGCTACACCTTC.

The chain uses TRBV19 and TRBJ2-4; no reliable D call. CDR1 and CDR2 from the germline V gene are LNHDA and SQIVND (reference sequence). Trimming removed 3 bases from V and 8 bases from J, with 11 bases in between. The CDR3 is made up of 13 amino acids. The CDR3 DNA is TGTGCCAGTAGTATCGACCTTTGGGACATTCAGTACTTC. This sequence encodes CASSIDLWDIQYF.

This clone has only one observation. V gene TRBV5-5 combines with J gene TRBJ2-3; no firm D call. This CDR3 is built from 14 residues. The V gene's germline CDR1 is SGHKS and CDR2 YYEKEE (reference sequence). Trimming pared 1 base from V and 2 bases from J, leaving 8 bases between. The CDR3 region is CASSLREFTDTQYF. The CDR3 DNA reads TGTGCCAGCAGCTTGAGGGAATTCACAGATACGCAGTATTTT.

In DNA, the CDR3 is TGTGCCAGCTCAAAAAGACAGGGAAAGAACACCGGGGAGCTGTTTTTT. It translates to CASSKRQGKNTGELFF. The genes are TRBV18 and TRBJ2-2, with 7 bases matching TRBD1. Germline-derived CDR1 and CDR2 are KGHSH and LQKENI. V was pared by 5 bases and J by 1 base, with 7 bases of the junction left unmatched. CDR3 length: 16 residues.

The gene calls are TRBV15 and TRBJ2-5, with D unclear. CDR1 is LNHNV, CDR2 YYDKDF, per germline (reference sequence). V was pared by 0 bases and J by 5 bases, with 7 bases between. CDR3 length equals 13 residues. CDR3 bases: TGTGCCACCAGCAGAGATGGTGCTGAGACCCAGTACTTC. Protein sequence: CATSRDGAETQYF. The entire variable domain, with the rest obtained from reference TRBV15 and TRBJ2-5, is as follows: DAMVIQNPRYQVTQFGKPVTLSCSQTLNHNVMYWYQQKSSQAPKLLFHYYDKDFNNEADTPDNFQSRRPNTSFCFLDIRSPGLGDTAMYLCATSRDGAETQYFGPGTRLLVL.

The J gene is TRBJ2-7, the V gene TRBV5-1, with TRBD2 matching over 16 bases. This CDR3 is built from 15 residues. J lost 7 bases, V lost 2 bases, and 3 bases had no gene match. Germline V gives CDR1 SGHRS, CDR2 YFSETQ. The CDR3 nucleotides are TGCGCCAGCAGCTTTGGGACTAGCGGGAGGGATGAGCAGTACTTC. Its protein is CASSFGTSGRDEQYF.

This sequence joins TRBV5-1 and TRBJ2-5, with 7 bases matching TRBD1. The CDR3 is 14 amino acids. Germline V lookup: CDR1 SGHRS, CDR2 YFSETQ. V lost 4 bases and J lost 3; bases outside the gene matches: 6. CDR3 residues: CASSMGQLEETQYF. The DNA of the CDR3 is TGCGCCAGCAGCATGGGACAGCTGGAAGAGACCCAGTACTTC.

The CDR3 region has the DNA TGTGCCAGCTCACCAGACACCGGGGAGCTGTTTTTT. Its protein product is CASSPDTGELFF. The chain employs TRBV18 and TRBJ2-2, with D uncertain. Trimming removed 2 bases from V and 3 bases from J, with 1 base in between. CDR3 length: 12 residues. CDR1 is KGHSH and CDR2 is LQKENI in the germline V gene.

This clone was observed a handful of times. The sample holds other DNA sequences that translate to the same CDR3. The chain couples TRBV20-1 to TRBJ1-2; maybe TRBD1 (6 bases). V was pared by 3 bases and J by 4 bases, with 6 bases between. The CDR3 is 11 residues long. CDR1 is DFQATT, CDR2 SNEGSKA, per germline (reference sequence). The CDR3 sequence: CSARGAYGYTF. CDR3 bases: TGCAGTGCTAGGGGGGCCTATGGCTACACCTTC.